A selection of T cell receptor beta chains follows, all from one sample in a study of CD8+CD57+ T cells in acquired aplastic anemia. MiXCR, run by TCRdb on the reads, gives a single entry per CDR3 protein. Of some 200,000 distinct CDR3 sequences listed, under 50% were seen once; the top ten hold just under 20%. The sequenced sample was sorted CD4+, CD8+, or CD8+CD57+ T cells (not recorded which) from PBMCs. These receptors came from a human donor with aplastic anemia. The CDR3 runs from the conserved cysteine through the conserved F or W. A D gene is named only where the DNA matches it firmly.

j_call,d_call,v_call,cdr3_aa
TRBJ1-1,NA,TRBV3-1,CASSQDSGQAFF
TRBJ1-2,TRBD1,TRBV6-6,CASSTGGARGYTF
TRBJ1-4,NA,TRBV20-1,CSASSLGLGNEKLFF
TRBJ2-5,TRBD1,TRBV19,CASSIERRTGGETQYF
TRBJ1-4,NA,TRBV15,CATSRFQGSPNEKLFF
TRBJ1-4,TRBD1,TRBV7-6,CASSLGRGLGEKLFF
TRBJ2-3,NA,TRBV11-3,CASSLDRDSDTQYF
TRBJ1-1,NA,TRBV2,CASSVLESTEAFF
TRBJ1-1,NA,TRBV7-9,CASSPSGATEAFF
TRBJ2-3,NA,TRBV7-9,CASSPYQGVQTDTQYF
TRBJ1-4,NA,TRBV28,CASSLSGFNEKLFF
TRBJ1-4,NA,TRBV18,CASSPGSDNEKLFF
TRBJ2-1,NA,TRBV7-7,CASSLARVSYNEQFF
TRBJ2-5,NA,TRBV7-2,CASSLAVGLQETQYF
TRBJ1-1,NA,TRBV3-1,CASNQDTENTEAFF
TRBJ1-2,NA,TRBV7-9,CASSLTGRSYTF
TRBJ1-1,NA,TRBV19,CASSRGRTTEAFF
TRBJ2-1,NA,TRBV24-1,CATSERESSYNEQFF
TRBJ2-7,NA,TRBV4-1,CASSSLGDSYEQYF
TRBJ2-1,TRBD2,TRBV24-1,CATSDLGLAGRGNEQFF
TRBJ2-3,TRBD2,TRBV2,CANIASGGPADTQYF
TRBJ1-1,TRBD1,TRBV18,CASSPPGQGLTNTEAFF
TRBJ2-3,NA,TRBV4-1,CASSQGSGARGTQYF
TRBJ2-7,NA,TRBV5-4,CASSLGDRGEQYF
TRBJ1-5,NA,TRBV12-3/TRBV12-4,CASSSRAGPHQPQHF
TRBJ1-4,NA,TRBV7-9,CASAGPTNEKLFF
TRBJ2-7,NA,TRBV7-8,CASSLEPFYEQYF
TRBJ2-2,TRBD2,TRBV15,CATSSARERGGRTGELFF
TRBJ2-7,NA,TRBV5-1,CASSLNTGEESGQYF
TRBJ2-7,TRBD1,TRBV3-1,CASSHSGTGAYEQYF
TRBJ2-7,TRBD1,TRBV20-1,CSARNPGQRVYEQYF
TRBJ1-5,TRBD1,TRBV29-1,CSVRTGDNQPQHF
TRBJ2-5,NA,TRBV5-1,CASSLGGAQETQYF
TRBJ2-1,NA,TRBV20-1,CSAREQFF
TRBJ2-2,NA,TRBV2,CASIEEIAATGELFF
TRBJ2-7,NA,TRBV19,CASSPLQGGEEQYF
TRBJ2-5,NA,TRBV3-1,CASSQDEETQYF
TRBJ2-2,NA,TRBV9,CASSTGVFTGELFF
TRBJ1-1,TRBD1,TRBV20-1,CSARPQGATNTEAFF
TRBJ1-1,TRBD1,TRBV28,CASSPQGFNTEAFF
TRBJ1-1,NA,TRBV29-1,CSVVRGEGTEAFF